The 28 T cell receptor beta chains below all came from one sample that was sequenced in a study of regulatory T cells in long-lasting Graves disease. Noted time point: persistent/refractory GD, antithyroid drugs over 5 years with positive TRAb. There was RNA extracted from PBMCs, and the TCR library was made from it. In building TCR beta libraries, iRepertoire HTBI primers were used together with Arm-PCR of CDR3 regions. TCRdb called the multiplex PCR reads again in MiXCR, with one record for every CDR3 protein. The sample includes 650,000 to 850,000 distinct CDR3 sequences, 30% seen only once; the top ten take 40% to 50%. This material consisted of peripheral blood mononuclear cells (PBMCs), taken when the disease was refractory, from a patient treated with antithyroid drugs. Receptors originate from a female donor with Graves disease.

The rearrangement links TRBV25-1 to TRBJ1-3; the match to TRBD1 covers 7 bases. Germline CDR1 reads MGHDK; CDR2 reads SYGVNS. The CDR3 is 15 residues long. The V and J ends lost 4 bases and 2 bases, in that order; junction bases with no gene match: 5. CDR3 sequence (DNA): TGTGCCAGCAGTGGTCTCGGGACAGCTGGAAACACCATATATTTT. Translation gives CASSGLGTAGNTIYF.

This clonotype was seen repeatedly, ten times or more. The chain links TRBV25-1 to TRBJ1-1; TRBD1 matches at 8 bases. The CDR3 covers 17 residues. Germline V gene data show CDR1 as MGHDK and CDR2 as SYGVNS. After removal of 3 bases from V and 5 bases from J, the junction contained 14 bases not matched to a gene. Here the CDR3 DNA reads TGTGCCAGCAGTGACACCTCAATCCCAGGGGGCGAGACTGAAGCTTTCTTT. It codes for CASSDTSIPGGETEAFF. Variable domain in full (rest from reference TRBV25-1 and TRBJ1-1): EADIYQTPRYLVIGTGKKITLECSQTMGHDKMYWYQQDPGMELHLIHYSYGVNSTEKGDLSSESTVSRIRTEHFPLTLESARPSHTSQYLCASSDTSIPGGETEAFFGQGTRLTVV.

The chain joins TRBV7-9 to TRBJ2-5; 7 bases are a match to TRBD1. This CDR3 is built from 15 residues. Germline assignment: CDR1 SEHNR and CDR2 FQNEAQ (reference sequence). V was pared by 1 base and J by 2 bases, with 4 bases of the junction left unmatched. The CDR3 region is CASSLGGTEQETQYF. CDR3 nucleotides: TGTGCCAGCAGCTTAGGGGGGACAGAGCAAGAGACCCAGTACTTC. Full variable domain (rest looked up from reference TRBV7-9 and TRBJ2-5): DTGVSQNPRHKITKRGQNVTFRCDPISEHNRLYWYRQTLGQGPEFLTYFQNEAQLEKSRLLSDRFSAERPKGSFSTLEIQRTEQGDSAMYLCASSLGGTEQETQYFGPGTRLLVL.

With respect to this clonotype: Possible read error: a much larger clone is one base away. The J gene is TRBJ2-4, the V gene TRBV7-2; D uncertain. The CDR3 is 13 amino acids. Germline V gives CDR1 SGHTA, CDR2 FQGNSA. CDR3 bases: TGTGCCGGCAGCTTAGGTCCAGAAAACATTCAGTACTTC. This translates into CAGSLGPENIQYF.

This clonotype was seen only a few times. The rearrangement links TRBV6-1 to TRBJ1-2; 9 positions match TRBD1. V was clipped by 1 base and J by 8 bases; unmatched bases: 8. Germline lookup yields CDR1 MNHNS and CDR2 SASEGT. The CDR3 is 15 amino acids. CDR3 sequence reads: CASSEEGQGTDGYTF. The CDR3 bases are TGTGCCAGCAGTGAAGAGGGACAGGGAACCGACGGCTACACCTTC.

The rearrangement uses TRBV7-6 and TRBJ1-1, with D possibly matching TRBD1 (6 bases). CDR1 and CDR2 from the germline V gene are SGHVS and FNYEAQ. V was shortened by 5 bases and J by 2 bases, with 15 bases between the two germline ends. The CDR3 is made up of 15 amino acids. For the CDR3, the DNA is TGTGCCAGCAGCGCCGATCCGGGGGCAAACACTGAAGCTTTCTTT. Translation: CASSADPGANTEAFF.

V and J are TRBV7-2 and TRBJ2-4, with TRBD1 identical over 9 bases. V was clipped by 5 bases and J by 6 bases; unmatched bases: 5. CDR3 length equals 14 residues. Germline CDR1 and CDR2: SGHTA and FQGNSA. The CDR3 here is CASSGTGIGNIQYF. The CDR3 nucleotides are TGTGCCAGCAGCGGGACAGGGATCGGAAACATTCAGTACTTC. Complete variable domain (other parts from reference TRBV7-2 and TRBJ2-4): GAGVSQSPSNKVTEKGKDVELRCDPISGHTALYWYRQSLGQGLEFLIYFQGNSAPDKSGLPSDRFSAERTGGSVSTLTIQRTQQEDSAVYLCASSGTGIGNIQYFGAGTRLSVL.

The chain combines TRBV25-1 with TRBJ1-1; D is ambiguous. CDR1 is MGHDK, CDR2 SYGVNS, per germline. Trimming shortened V by 3 bases and J by 1 base, and 3 bases separated the two germline ends. The CDR3 sequence is 12 residues long. The CDR3 loop is CASSDANTEAFF. The CDR3 nucleotides read TGTGCCAGCAGTGACGCGAACACTGAAGCTTTCTTT.

This clonotype has more than one count but fewer than ten. The rearrangement links TRBV28 to TRBJ1-5, with 9 bases aligning to TRBD1. The V and J ends lost 8 bases and 1 base, in that order; junction bases with no gene match: 9. CDR1 and CDR2 from the germline V gene are MDHEN and SYDVKM. The CDR3 runs 16 residues. The CDR3 DNA follows: TGTGCCAGCGGCTCTAGACAGGGGGTCAGCAATCAGCCCCAGCATTTT. Translating it yields CASGSRQGVSNQPQHF.

The V and J genes are TRBV5-6 and TRBJ2-1; D call uncertain. Trimming stripped 2 bases from V and 6 bases from J, with 6 bases between. CDR1 is SGHDT and CDR2 is YYEEEE in the germline V gene. CDR3 length equals 12 residues. The CDR3 protein is CASSFYPNEQFF. The DNA of the CDR3 is TGTGCCAGCAGCTTCTATCCCAATGAGCAGTTCTTC.

This clonotype was seen at least ten times. The J gene is TRBJ1-1, the V gene TRBV7-3; D not resolved. Trimming removed 5 bases from V and 2 bases from J, with 9 bases in between. Per the germline V gene, CDR1 is SGHTA and CDR2 is FQGTGA. This CDR3 has 13 residues. The CDR3: CASSQTSNTEAFF. The CDR3 DNA reads TGTGCCAGCAGCCAGACAAGTAACACTGAAGCTTTCTTT.

The J gene is TRBJ1-1, the V gene TRBV29-1; D is uncertain. The ends were cut back, 5 bases at V and 0 bases at J, with 7 bases in the middle. The CDR3 is made up of 12 amino acids. Germline values: CDR1 SQVTM, CDR2 ANQGSEA. The CDR3 sequence is CSVRWVNTEAFF. CDR3 nucleotides: TGCAGCGTTCGGTGGGTGAACACTGAAGCTTTCTTT.

This clonotype occurred a few times. The chain employs TRBV19 and TRBJ1-1, with no clear D. Germline CDR1 LNHDA, CDR2 SQIVND (reference sequence). Trimming left V 4 bases short and J 0 bases short, with 9 bases between. The CDR3 loop spans 14 amino acids. CDR3 sequence (DNA): TGTGCCAGTAGTACCAAGCACATGAACACTGAAGCTTTCTTT. Translated: CASSTKHMNTEAFF.

This clonotype came up a few times. The V and J genes are TRBV2 and TRBJ1-6, with 8 nucleotides matching TRBD1. This CDR3 contains 14 residues. The germline V gene has CDR1 SNHLY and CDR2 FYNNEI. Unmatched junction bases numbered 7, after V lost 6 bases and J lost 9 bases. For the CDR3, the DNA is TGTGCCAGCAGGGCCGGGACAGGTGGTTCACCCCTCCACTTT. Translation gives CASRAGTGGSPLHF.

This clonotype is a singleton in its sample. This chain joins TRBV28 and TRBJ2-1; 13 bases map to TRBD2. With V trimmed by 5 bases and J by 3 bases, 4 bases remained unmatched. Germline values: CDR1 MDHEN, CDR2 SYDVKM. The CDR3 is made up of 16 amino acids. The CDR3 nucleotides are TGTGCCAGCAGTCCCGGACTAGCGGGGGTCTACAATGAGCAGTTCTTC. Residues: CASSPGLAGVYNEQFF.

This clonotype was recorded a few times. The rearrangement uses TRBV7-8 and TRBJ1-2; D unclear. The germline gives CDR1 SGHVS, CDR2 FQNEAQ. V lost 5 bases and J lost 6, with 16 bases in between. CDR3 size: 14 residues. The CDR3 loop is CASSPFGVWDGYTF. Written as DNA, the CDR3 is TGTGCCAGCAGCCCGTTCGGTGTGTGGGATGGCTACACCTTC.

V usage is TRBV29-1 and J usage is TRBJ1-2; 8 bases fit TRBD1. CDR1 is SQVTM and CDR2 is ANQGSEA in the germline V gene. The CDR3 runs 14 residues. V trimming: 2 bases; J trimming: 3 bases; junction bases outside the gene matches: 5. CDR3 sequence: CSVESGGRDYGYTF. The CDR3 bases are TGCAGCGTTGAATCAGGGGGCAGAGACTATGGCTACACCTTC.

The gene calls are TRBV12-3 or TRBV12-4 and TRBJ1-2, with 7 bases fitting TRBD1. V was pared by 4 bases and J by 1 base, with 9 bases of the junction left unmatched. The CDR3 has 16 residues. The CDR3 bases are TGTGCCAGCAGTTCAGCCCAGGACAGGCTTAACTATGGCTACACCTTC. Its protein product is CASSSAQDRLNYGYTF.

This clonotype has at least ten counts. Written as DNA, the CDR3 is TGTGCCAGCAGCAAGACAGGGGTCGGCACTGAAGCTTTCTTT. This codes for CASSKTGVGTEAFF. This rearrangement joins TRBV6-1 to TRBJ1-1, with 8 bases lining up with TRBD1. CDR1 is MNHNS, CDR2 SASEGT, per germline. The V gene end was trimmed by 6 bases and the J gene end by 4 bases; junction bases not matched to a gene: 7. The CDR3 spans 14 residues.

Ten or more counts support this clonotype. The chain couples TRBV12-3 or TRBV12-4 to TRBJ1-2, with no clear D. This CDR3 is built from 17 residues. V lost 8 bases and J 5 bases, leaving 27 bases between the germline ends. The CDR3 nucleotides are TGTGCCAGCGTCAACGGGTGGGCACAACCGTTGGAGTATGGCTACACCTTC. Its protein is CASVNGWAQPLEYGYTF.

This clonotype came up many times. V and J are TRBV12-3 or TRBV12-4 and TRBJ1-1; D unclear. The CDR3 totals 16 residues. V was cut by 3 bases and J by 5 bases, with 19 bases left in between. CDR3 in amino acids: CASSFLARSVFTEAFF. CDR3 sequence (DNA): TGTGCCAGCAGTTTTTTGGCCAGGAGTGTGTTTACTGAAGCTTTCTTT.

This clonotype has a handful of counts. This chain links TRBV27 with TRBJ1-2; perhaps TRBD1 as D (5 bases). Germline assignment: CDR1 MNHEY and CDR2 SMNVEV (reference sequence). V lost 4 bases and J lost 4, with 10 bases in between. The CDR3 sequence is 13 residues long. The CDR3 loop is CASSSRQLYGYTF. The CDR3 DNA sequence: TGTGCCAGCAGTTCGAGACAGCTCTATGGCTACACCTTC.

This clonotype was recorded many times. The CDR3 DNA reads as TGTGCCAGCAGCCACGCCCCCTATGGACAGGGAGGGGGCTACACCTTC. Translated: CASSHAPYGQGGGYTF. The chain employs TRBV7-6 and TRBJ1-2; TRBD1 matches at 8 bases. The CDR3 is 16 amino acids. Germline V CDR1 and CDR2: SGHVS, FNYEAQ. The V and J ends lost 5 bases and 8 bases, in that order; junction bases with no gene match: 16.

In its sample, this clonotype was seen a few times. CDR3 loop: CASSGDSGPNQPQHF. Here the CDR3 DNA reads TGTGCCAGCAGTGGTGACTCCGGCCCAAATCAGCCCCAGCATTTT. This chain links TRBV2 with TRBJ1-5, with D unclear. The V end lost 4 bases, the J end lost 4 bases, and 14 bases lay between the germline ends. The V gene's germline CDR1 is SNHLY and CDR2 FYNNEI. The CDR3 runs to 15 residues.

There are many counts of this clonotype. V and J are TRBV7-3 and TRBJ2-5; TRBD2 aligns across 9 bases. The germline V gene has CDR1 SGHTA and CDR2 FQGTGA. Trimming cost V 4 bases and J 3 bases; bases outside gene matches: 6. CDR3 size: 15 residues. The CDR3 coding sequence is TGTGCCAGCAGCTGGAGCGGGAGGTGGGAAGAGACCCAGTACTTC. Residues: CASSWSGRWEETQYF. Using reference TRBV7-3 and TRBJ2-5 for the parts outside the CDR3, the full variable domain is GAGVSQTPSNKVTEKGKYVELRCDPISGHTALYWYRQSLGQGPEFLIYFQGTGAADDSGLPNDRFFAVRPEGSVSTLKIQRTERGDSAVYLCASSWSGRWEETQYFGPGTRLLVL.

Regarding this clonotype: One end of the junction is discordant with germline, which a read error may explain. This chain connects TRBV28 to TRBJ1-1; 7 bases are a match to TRBD1. The CDR3 is made up of 14 amino acids. The V gene's germline CDR1 is MDHEN and CDR2 SYDVKM. CDR3 nucleotides: TGTACCAGCAGTTTCGAACAGGGGTGGACTGAAGCTTTCTTT. Amino acids: CTSSFEQGWTEAFF.

The chain couples TRBV19 to TRBJ2-7; D is possibly TRBD1 or TRBD2 (5 bases each). V lost 6 bases and J 1 base, leaving 19 bases between the germline ends. CDR3 size: 16 residues. In germline, CDR1 is LNHDA, CDR2 SQIVND (reference sequence). For the CDR3, the DNA is TGTGCCAGTAGCGCCCTTGGGGGAGTCCCTTCCTACGAGCAGTACTTC. It yields the protein CASSALGGVPSYEQYF.

Only a few counts were recorded for this clonotype. The chain combines TRBV18 with TRBJ1-2; TRBD1 agrees at 8 bases. CDR1 and CDR2 (germline): KGHSH, LQKENI. V was clipped by 3 bases and J by 8 bases; unmatched bases: 8. The CDR3 has 14 amino acids. CDR3 in DNA: TGTGCCAGCTCACCGCTAATGACAGGGGACGGCTACACCTTC. This gives the protein CASSPLMTGDGYTF.